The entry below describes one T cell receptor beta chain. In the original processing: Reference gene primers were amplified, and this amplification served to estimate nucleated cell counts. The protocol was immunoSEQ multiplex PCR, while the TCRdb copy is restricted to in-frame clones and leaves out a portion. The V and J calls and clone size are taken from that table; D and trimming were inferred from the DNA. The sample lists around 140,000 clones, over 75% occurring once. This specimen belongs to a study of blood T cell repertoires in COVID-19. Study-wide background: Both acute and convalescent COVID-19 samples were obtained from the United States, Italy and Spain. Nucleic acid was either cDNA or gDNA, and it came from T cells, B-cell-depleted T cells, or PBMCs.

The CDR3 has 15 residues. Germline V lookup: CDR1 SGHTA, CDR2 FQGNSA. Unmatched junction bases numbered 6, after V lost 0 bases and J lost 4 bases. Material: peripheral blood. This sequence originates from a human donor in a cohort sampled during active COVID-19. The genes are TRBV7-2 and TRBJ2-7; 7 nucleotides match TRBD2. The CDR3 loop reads CASSLAGGTLYEQYV. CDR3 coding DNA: TGTGCCAGCAGCTTAGCGGGGGGGACTTTGTACGAGCAGTACGTC.